This T cell receptor (beta chain) was obtained from a study of blood T cell repertoires in COVID-19. Profiling relied on immunoSEQ multiplex PCR, and the TCRdb table lists in-frame clones only, not all of them. The sample lists about 200,000 clones, nearly 90% seen once, with roughly a sixth in the top ten. The CDR3 spans 16 residues. The V gene lost 1 base and the J gene lost 0 bases, with 13 bases spanning the gap. The germline V gene encodes CDR1 SEHNR and CDR2 FQNEAQ (reference sequence). A Seattle source enrolled patients during active infection and followed them longitudinally. The V gene is TRBV7-9, the J gene TRBJ2-7; weak D call: TRBD2 (5 bases). The receptor comes from a man between 45 and 60 years old with COVID-19, enrolled during active disease. Sequenced material: peripheral blood. The CDR3 is CASSLEAAVTSYEQYF. CDR3 sequence (DNA): TGTGCCAGCAGCTTAGAAGCAGCGGTCACCTCCTACGAGCAGTACTTC.